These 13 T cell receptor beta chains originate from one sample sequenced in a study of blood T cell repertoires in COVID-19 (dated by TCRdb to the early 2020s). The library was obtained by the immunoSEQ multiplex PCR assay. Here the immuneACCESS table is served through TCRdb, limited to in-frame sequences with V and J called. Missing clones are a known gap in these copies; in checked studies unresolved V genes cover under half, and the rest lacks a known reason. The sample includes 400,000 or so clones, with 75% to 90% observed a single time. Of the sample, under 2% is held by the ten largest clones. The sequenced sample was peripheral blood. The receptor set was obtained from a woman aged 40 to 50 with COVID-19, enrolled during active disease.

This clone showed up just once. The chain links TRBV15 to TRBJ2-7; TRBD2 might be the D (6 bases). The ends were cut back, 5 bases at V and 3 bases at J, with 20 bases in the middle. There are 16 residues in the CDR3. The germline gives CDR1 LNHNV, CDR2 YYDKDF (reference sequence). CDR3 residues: CATSGLAETSDYEQYF. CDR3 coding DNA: TGTGCCACCAGCGGCTTAGCCGAGACTAGTGACTACGAGCAGTACTTC.

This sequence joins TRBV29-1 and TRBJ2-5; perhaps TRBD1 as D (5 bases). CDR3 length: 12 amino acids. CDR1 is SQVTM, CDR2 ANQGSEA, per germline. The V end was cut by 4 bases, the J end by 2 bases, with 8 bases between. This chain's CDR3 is CSVGGRQETQYF. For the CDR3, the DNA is TGCAGCGTTGGGGGCAGACAAGAGACCCAGTACTTC.

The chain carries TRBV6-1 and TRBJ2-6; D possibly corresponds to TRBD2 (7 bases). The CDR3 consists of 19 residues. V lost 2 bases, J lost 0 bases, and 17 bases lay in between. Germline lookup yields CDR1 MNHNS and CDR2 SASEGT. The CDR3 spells CASSEWGGAEDSGANVLTF. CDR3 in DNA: TGTGCCAGCAGTGAATGGGGGGGGGCAGAAGACTCTGGGGCCAACGTCCTGACTTTC.

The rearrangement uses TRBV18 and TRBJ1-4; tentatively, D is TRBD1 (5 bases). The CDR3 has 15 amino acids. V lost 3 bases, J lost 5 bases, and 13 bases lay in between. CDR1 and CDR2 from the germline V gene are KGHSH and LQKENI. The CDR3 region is CASSPGQGRNEKLFF. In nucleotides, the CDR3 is TGTGCCAGCTCACCCGGACAAGGGCGGAATGAAAAACTGTTTTTT.

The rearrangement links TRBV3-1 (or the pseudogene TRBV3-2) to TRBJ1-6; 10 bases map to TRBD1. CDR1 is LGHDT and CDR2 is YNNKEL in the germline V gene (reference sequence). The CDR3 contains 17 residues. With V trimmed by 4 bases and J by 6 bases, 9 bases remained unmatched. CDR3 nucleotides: TGTGCCAGCAGCCGGACAGGGGGTCCGACCACTAATTCACCCCTCCACTTT. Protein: CASSRTGGPTTNSPLHF.

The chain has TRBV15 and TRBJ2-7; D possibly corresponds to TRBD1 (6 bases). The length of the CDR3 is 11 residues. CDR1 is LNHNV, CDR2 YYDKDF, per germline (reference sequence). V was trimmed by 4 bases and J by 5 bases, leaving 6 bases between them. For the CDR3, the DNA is TGTGCCACCAGCAACAGGGACGAGCAGTACTTC. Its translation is CATSNRDEQYF.

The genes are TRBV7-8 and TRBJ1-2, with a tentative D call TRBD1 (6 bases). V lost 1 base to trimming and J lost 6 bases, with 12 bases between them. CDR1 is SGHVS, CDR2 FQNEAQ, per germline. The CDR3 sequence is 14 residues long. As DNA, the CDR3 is TGTGCCAGCAGCTTAGGGCGGGGGGCTGATGGCTACACCTTC. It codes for CASSLGRGADGYTF. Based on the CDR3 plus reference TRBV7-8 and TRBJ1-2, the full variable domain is GAGVSQSPRYKVAKRGQDVALRCDPISGHVSLFWYQQALGQGPEFLTYFQNEAQLDKSGLPSDRFFAERPEGSVSTLKIQRTQQEDSAVYLCASSLGRGADGYTFGSGTRLTVV.

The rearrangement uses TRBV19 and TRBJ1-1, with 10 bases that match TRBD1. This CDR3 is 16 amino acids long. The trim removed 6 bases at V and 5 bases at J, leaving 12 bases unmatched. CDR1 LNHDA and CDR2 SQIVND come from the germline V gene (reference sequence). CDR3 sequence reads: CASSRTTTGGFTEAFF. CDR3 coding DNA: TGTGCCAGTAGCCGTACCACGACAGGGGGCTTTACTGAAGCTTTCTTT.

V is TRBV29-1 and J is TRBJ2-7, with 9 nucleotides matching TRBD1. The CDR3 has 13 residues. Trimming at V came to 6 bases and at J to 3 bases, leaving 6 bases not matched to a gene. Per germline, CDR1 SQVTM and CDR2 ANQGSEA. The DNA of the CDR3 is TGCAGCGTCGATGGACAGGGGATCTACGAGCAGTACTTC. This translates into CSVDGQGIYEQYF.

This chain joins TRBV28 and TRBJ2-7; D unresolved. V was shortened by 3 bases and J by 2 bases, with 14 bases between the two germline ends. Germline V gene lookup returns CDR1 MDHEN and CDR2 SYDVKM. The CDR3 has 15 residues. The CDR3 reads CASSLVLGRTYEQYF. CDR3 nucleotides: TGTGCCAGCAGTTTGGTGTTGGGCAGGACCTACGAGCAGTACTTC.

CDR3 amino acids: CASNAEGGVSPLHF. As DNA, the CDR3 is TGCGCCAGCAACGCCGAAGGGGGGGTTTCACCCCTCCACTTT. The chain links TRBV5-1 to TRBJ1-6; TRBD1 might be the D (6 bases). The CDR3 runs to 14 residues. Germline V lookup: CDR1 SGHRS, CDR2 YFSETQ. V was clipped by 6 bases and J by 9 bases, with 16 bases between them.

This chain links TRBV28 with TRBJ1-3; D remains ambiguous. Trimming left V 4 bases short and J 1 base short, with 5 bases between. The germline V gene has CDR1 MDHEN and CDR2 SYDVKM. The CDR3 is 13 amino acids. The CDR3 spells CASSSFSGNTIYF. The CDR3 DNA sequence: TGTGCCAGCAGTTCATTTTCTGGAAACACCATATATTTT.

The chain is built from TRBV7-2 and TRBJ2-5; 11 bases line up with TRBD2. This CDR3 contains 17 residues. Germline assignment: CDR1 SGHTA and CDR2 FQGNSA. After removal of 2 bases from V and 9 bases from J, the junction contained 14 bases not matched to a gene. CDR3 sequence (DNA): TGTGCCAGCAGCTTACTAGCGGGGGGCCCCGCCCATGAGGCCCAGTACTTC. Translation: CASSLLAGGPAHEAQYF.